This T cell receptor beta chain was sequenced during a study of response to subunit inactivated influenza vaccine (dated by TCRdb to 2017 to 2018). Regarding the complete study: To follow how T cells responded to a trivalent subunit inactivated influenza vaccine, the researchers relied on deep quantitative profiling of the T cell receptor repertoire.

What the work shows at the level of the full study, not this receptor alone: According to the authors, only a limited number of new T cells may be recruited by each seasonal influenza vaccination.

The library was made by RT-PCR. Reads for this sample came from an Illumina HiSeq 2500. TCRdb handled the public reads itself, with Q25 trimming in fastp and clone calling in MiXCR, and kept productive beta chains. Each entry is one CDR3 protein sequence, shown with its most common DNA and genes. A total of roughly 700,000 distinct CDR3 sequences appear in this sample, approximately 13% of them only once. Jointly, the top ten make up 5.5% to 7% of the sample. Taken from cysteine to phenylalanine, the CDR3 has 14 residues. Solely the CDR3 DNA is kept, with 42 bases framed from the first base. Trimming takes 3 bases from V and 7 bases from J, and the germline ends sit 15 bases apart. CDR1 and CDR2 were assigned from the germline V gene as MGHDK and SYGVNS. This clonotype was detected a few times. Its antigen has not been determined. No clone much larger than this one lies a single base away; base qualities are absent.

Material: PBMCs from blood, obtained around two weeks before vaccination. The TCR originated in a man in his fifties or sixties who received an inactivated influenza vaccine. Donor details come from another sample of the same person, matched by shared clones. The chain couples TRBV25-1 to TRBJ2-5; the D region possibly corresponds to TRBD2 (6 bases align). The DNA sequence is given as TGTGCCAGCAGTGATATGGGGACTCTTTTGACCCAGTACTTC. The translation is CASSDMGTLLTQYF.